This TCR beta chain was profiled in a study of Graves' ophthalmopathy and Graves' hyperthyroidism. No donor had other autoimmune disease, uncontrolled infection, pregnancy or lactation. There are many counts of this clonotype. Its antigen is currently unknown. General study results and limits: Most thyroid clonotypes with frequency above 0.001 were detected in blood too.

V lost 8 bases, J lost 12 bases, and 20 bases lay in between. Germline V gene data show CDR1 as MNHNS and CDR2 as SASEGT. CDR3 size: 13 residues. Using RNA transcripts, the TCR beta CDR3 regions were amplified. First-round RT-PCR employed HTBI primers, with a second-round multiplex PCR after it. TCRdb reprocessed the multiplex PCR reads with MiXCR, giving one entry per CDR3 protein. Among over 15,000 distinct CDR3 sequences listed, 46% were seen once. The sequence was obtained from a woman aged 40-49 years with stable Graves' hyperthyroidism. The chain employs TRBV6-1 and TRBJ2-1; no clear D. Sample: peripheral blood. The CDR3 here is CASRRLIVDGQFF. In DNA, the CDR3 is TGTGCCAGCCGCCGCCTTATTGTGGACGGGCAGTTCTTC.